This T cell receptor beta chain derives from a study of molecular identifiers for immune sequencing clone quantification. The CDR3 has 13 residues. From germline, CDR1 is SNHLY and CDR2 FYNNEI. J was trimmed by 8 bases and V by 11 bases; bases with no gene match: 8. TCRdb ran MiXCR on the PCR reads and lists one entry per CDR3 protein. The table has about 510,000 distinct CDR3 sequences, about a fifth seen once. Material: naive CD8+ T cells from blood, with Jurkat cell RNA spiked in. Subset here: FACS-sorted CD8+CD4-CCR7+CD45RA+ naive T cells. The chain combines TRBV2 with TRBJ2-1; 11 nucleotides line up with TRBD2. This TCR derives from a human donor in good health. Some libraries in this study had Jurkat cell RNA spiked in. CDR3 DNA: TGTGCCGGAAGACTAGCGGGAAGGGATGAGCAGTTCTTC. Protein: CAGRLAGRDEQFF.